One sample yielded the 24 T cell receptor beta chains listed below, sequenced in a study of tumor and adjacent non-tumor tissue in lung cancer. This sample's RNA came from whole unsorted tissue. The normal lung tissue was taken more than 3 cm from the tumor edge. A modified ARM-PCR protocol with three rounds of nested PCR amplified TCRbeta. TCRdb processed the multiplex PCR reads anew with MiXCR; each CDR3 protein has one entry. Of about 90,000 distinct CDR3 sequences listed, roughly 77% are singletons. Sequencing used distant non-tumor lung tissue. Every receptor here comes from a woman in her forties or fifties with non-small cell lung cancer.

As concerns this clonotype: The final CDR3 position lacks the conserved phenylalanine or tryptophan, pointing to a likely read error. The V call is TRBV11-2, the J call TRBJ2-7; D remains unclear. Germline CDR1 is SGHAT and CDR2 is FQNNGV. This CDR3 region has 14 residues. V gave up 1 base and J gave up 3 bases, with 10 bases separating them. The DNA of the CDR3 is TGTGCCAGCAGCTTAGTTAGGGATATCTACGAGCAGTACCTC. Translated, it gives CASSLVRDIYEQYL.

With respect to this clonotype: The junction departs from the called germline gene at one end, perhaps through a read error. The rearrangement uses TRBV6-2 or TRBV6-3 and TRBJ2-1, with 7 bases that match TRBD1. Germline V gives CDR1 MNHEY, CDR2 SVGEGT. This CDR3 is built from 15 residues. CDR3 DNA: TGTGACAGCAGCCCCCGGGACAGCTCCTACAATGAGCCGTTCTTC. Its translation is CDSSPRDSSYNEPFF.

The chain links TRBV12-3 or TRBV12-4 to TRBJ2-2; D unclear. V lost 7 bases, J lost 5 bases, and 17 bases lay in between. This CDR3 is 15 amino acids long. CDR3 nucleotides: TGTGCCAGCACACGTCATTCGTCCGTTACCGGGGAGCTGTTTTTT. This encodes CASTRHSSVTGELFF.

The sample holds one count of this clonotype. As the CDR3 is not closed by the conserved phenylalanine or tryptophan, this likely results from a read error. The genes are TRBV13 and TRBJ1-1, with D perhaps TRBD1 (6 bases). Germline CDR1 and CDR2: PRHDT and FYEKMQ (reference sequence). This CDR3 contains 14 residues. The DNA of the CDR3 is TGTGCCAGCAGCATGGGACACTTGAACAGTGAAGCTTTCTCT. Translated, it gives CASSMGHLNSEAFS.

For this clonotype: A junction end diverges from the germline sequence, so it may reflect a read error. The rearrangement links TRBV5-1 to TRBJ2-3, with TRBD2 identical over 8 bases. This CDR3 contains 14 residues. The germline gives CDR1 SGHRS, CDR2 YFSETQ. The CDR3 nucleotides read TGCGCCGGCAGCCCGGGAGGGCCGGCAGATGCGCAGTATTTT. Protein: CAGSPGGPADAQYF.

As for this clonotype: The conserved phenylalanine or tryptophan normally closing the CDR3 is absent here, so this likely arose from a read error. The chain employs TRBV20-1 and TRBJ2-1, with TRBD2 matching over 7 bases. The CDR3 loop spans 15 amino acids. J was trimmed by 9 bases and V by 5 bases; bases with no gene match: 16. CDR1 is DFQATT and CDR2 is SNEGSKA in the germline V gene (reference sequence). Here the CDR3 reads CSAPQGLEGYGEQFI. Here the CDR3 DNA reads TGCAGTGCTCCCCAAGGACTAGAAGGCTACGGTGAGCAGTTCATC.

About this clonotype: At one of its ends the junction is not consistent with the germline gene, which may arise from a read error. The V and J genes are TRBV11-2 and TRBJ2-3, with 8 positions matching TRBD1. This CDR3 has 15 residues. Germline V gene lookup returns CDR1 SGHAT and CDR2 FQNNGV. In nucleotides, the CDR3 is TGTGCCAGCAGTTTAGGATCCCCAGGGGGCCATACGCAGTATTTT. Translated, it gives CASSLGSPGGHTQYF.

This clonotype was found once. The junction shows a germline mismatch at one end, possibly a read error. The rearrangement uses TRBV5-5 and TRBJ2-7; no reliable D call. The length of the CDR3 is 14 residues. Germline V gene data show CDR1 as SGHKS and CDR2 as YYEKEE (reference sequence). In DNA form, the CDR3 reads TGTGCCAGGAGCTTGGAAGCCTTACCCTACGAGCGGTACTTC. Amino acids: CARSLEALPYERYF.

As to this clonotype: The junction and the germline gene differ at one end; a read error may be behind it. The genes are TRBV24-1 and TRBJ2-3, with D perhaps matching TRBD2 (5 bases). Germline lookup yields CDR1 KGHDR and CDR2 SFDVKD. CDR3 length: 14 amino acids. The CDR3 nucleotides read TGTGCCATCAGTGGAGCGGTTAGCACAGAAACGCAGTATTTT. Amino acids: CAISGAVSTETQYF.

This clonotype was seen many times. V is TRBV11-2 and J is TRBJ2-3; D is possibly TRBD2 (5 bases). Germline lookup yields CDR1 SGHAT and CDR2 FQNNGV. The V end lost 1 base, the J end lost 3 bases, and 8 bases lay between the germline ends. The CDR3 covers 14 residues. This CDR3 is CASSLGGSTDTQYF. CDR3 bases: TGTGCCAGCAGCTTAGGTGGGAGTACAGATACGCAGTATTTT. The variable domain in full, with the rest retrieved from reference TRBV11-2 and TRBJ2-3, is EAGVAQSPRYKIIEKRQSVAFWCNPISGHATLYWYQQILGQGPKLLIQFQNNGVVDDSQLPKDRFSAERLKGVDSTLKIQPAKLEDSAVYLCASSLGGSTDTQYFGPGTRLTVL.

This clonotype was picked up one time. The CDR3 here is CASSLGSDVTQYF. DNA for the CDR3: TGTGCCAGCAGCTTAGGATCGGATGTTACGCAGTATTTT. The chain has TRBV11-2 and TRBJ2-3; no definite D call. V was cut by 1 base and J by 8 bases, with 10 bases left in between. Germline values: CDR1 SGHAT, CDR2 FQNNGV. The CDR3 is made up of 13 amino acids.

V and J are TRBV6-4 and TRBJ2-3; D is unclear. There are 18 residues in the CDR3. In germline, CDR1 is MRHNA, CDR2 SNTAGT. Trimming took off 3 bases at V and 10 bases at J, with 29 bases between the two ends. CDR3 region: CASSEDRGSSPHTNAQYF. As DNA, the CDR3 is TGTGCCAGCAGTGAGGATCGCGGTTCCTCACCACACACAAATGCGCAGTATTTT.

This clonotype has only a few counts. A single base separates this from a much larger clone, so it may be a read error. The genes are TRBV10-3 and TRBJ1-1, with 8 nucleotides matching TRBD1. Germline lookup yields CDR1 ENHRY and CDR2 SYGVKD. The CDR3 sequence is 14 residues long. CDR3 nucleotide sequence: TGTACCATCACCATGGACAGGGCGAACACTGAAGCTTTCTTT. This gives the protein CTITMDRANTEAFF.

DNA for the CDR3: TGCGCCAGCAGCTTACCAGTGGGGGGGGACAATGAGCAGTTCTTC. Protein sequence: CASSLPVGGDNEQFF. The J gene is TRBJ2-1, the V gene TRBV5-1; TRBD2 matches 7 bases. This CDR3 has 15 residues. CDR1 is SGHRS, CDR2 YFSETQ, per germline. V shed 2 bases, J shed 5 bases, and the junction held 7 bases outside the gene matches. The full variable domain, with the rest looked up from reference TRBV5-1 and TRBJ2-1, is KAGVTQTPRYLIKTRGQQVTLSCSPISGHRSVSWYQQTPGQGLQFLFEYFSETQRNKGNFPGRFSGRQFSNSRSEMNVSTLELGDSALYLCASSLPVGGDNEQFFGPGTRLTVL.

This clonotype occurred once. Given a much more abundant clone one base away, this may be a read error. The CDR3 region is CASIIAEFRSSNQPKHF. The DNA for the CDR3 is TGTGCCAGCATTATAGCAGAATTCCGTAGTAGCAATCAGCCCAAGCATTTT. This rearrangement joins TRBV28 to TRBJ1-5; D gene uncertain. Germline V gene lookup returns CDR1 MDHEN and CDR2 SYDVKM. The length of the CDR3 is 17 residues.

This clonotype was observed once. This may come from a read error, since a much larger clone is one base off. This chain joins TRBV11-2 and TRBJ2-7, with 7 nucleotides matching TRBD2. The CDR3 is 15 amino acids. Germline-derived CDR1 and CDR2 are SGHAT and FQNNGV. V was pared by 0 bases and J by 6 bases, with 8 bases of the junction left unmatched. CDR3 sequence (DNA): TGTGCCAGCAGCTTAGATCCTAGCGGCTACTGCGAGCAGTACTTC. Protein: CASSLDPSGYCEQYF.

The chain links TRBV11-2 to TRBJ2-1; TRBD2 agrees at 7 bases. Germline V gives CDR1 SGHAT, CDR2 FQNNGV. The CDR3 has 13 amino acids. Unmatched junction bases numbered 14, after V lost 11 bases and J lost 10 bases. The CDR3 bases are TGTGCCGAAGGGAAGGGAGGGTCACGCGAGCAGTTCTTC. It translates to CAEGKGGSREQFF.

The J gene is TRBJ2-3, the V gene TRBV7-9, with D possibly being TRBD2 (7 bases). The ends were cut back, 5 bases at V and 4 bases at J, with 19 bases in the middle. The CDR3 covers 16 residues. From germline, CDR1 is SEHNR and CDR2 FQNEAQ (reference sequence). The CDR3 DNA follows: TGTGCCAGCAGCCTCGCTGACGGGGGGCTGGCAGATACGCAGTATTTT. Translated, it gives CASSLADGGLADTQYF.

This clonotype occurred many times. J is TRBJ1-1 and V is TRBV7-9; D is unclear. CDR3 length: 14 residues. The V end lost 5 bases, the J end lost 5 bases, and 15 bases lay between the germline ends. In germline, CDR1 is SEHNR, CDR2 FQNEAQ (reference sequence). DNA of the CDR3: TGTGCCAGCAGCATCCAGCGGGATGTAACTGAAGCTTTCTTT. Amino acid sequence: CASSIQRDVTEAFF.

Regarding this clonotype: One junction end disagrees with the germline gene, perhaps due to a read error. This sequence joins TRBV6-1 and TRBJ2-1; a possible D gene is TRBD2 (5 bases). This CDR3 spans 15 amino acids. Germline CDR1 is MNHNS and CDR2 is SASEGT. CDR3 in amino acids: CASTKVVGAYNEQFF. The CDR3 DNA sequence: TGTGCTAGCACAAAGGTAGTGGGAGCCTACAATGAGCAGTTCTTC.

On this clonotype itself: This may stem from a read error, because a much larger clone lies one nucleotide away. This sequence joins TRBV11-2 and TRBJ1-6; D not certain. The CDR3 contains 16 residues. CDR1 and CDR2 (germline): SGHAT, FQNNGV. In nucleotides, the CDR3 is TGTGCCAGCAGCCCCCGGACGGGGTCCTATGATTCACCCCTCCACTTT. Protein product: CASSPRTGSYDSPLHF.

The chain is built from TRBV10-3 and TRBJ1-2; no reliable D call. Germline CDR1 and CDR2: ENHRY and SYGVKD. This CDR3 region has 15 residues. Trimming left V 2 bases short and J 8 bases short, with 18 bases between. In DNA form, the CDR3 reads TGTGCCATCAGTGAGGGGGATGCCTGGTATATGGGCTACACCTTC. Translated: CAISEGDAWYMGYTF.

In this sample, this clonotype turned up a few times. At one end, the junction sequence differs from germline, possibly due to a read error. The chain has TRBV6-2 or TRBV6-3 and TRBJ2-1, with 9 bases identical to TRBD2. The CDR3 totals 14 residues. Per germline, CDR1 MNHEY and CDR2 SVGEGT. DNA for the CDR3: TGTGCCAGCAAGCCGGGACTAGCATTAAATGAGAAGTTCTTC. Translation: CASKPGLALNEKFF.

A remark on this clonotype: A junction boundary mismatches the germline segment, possibly from a read error. The chain couples TRBV6-1 to TRBJ2-7, with 7 positions matching TRBD2. This CDR3 comprises 15 residues. CDR1 MNHNS and CDR2 SASEGT come from the germline V gene. The CDR3 here is CASNECVGGPYEQYF. DNA for the CDR3: TGTGCCAGCAATGAATGCGTGGGAGGGCCCTACGAGCAGTACTTC.